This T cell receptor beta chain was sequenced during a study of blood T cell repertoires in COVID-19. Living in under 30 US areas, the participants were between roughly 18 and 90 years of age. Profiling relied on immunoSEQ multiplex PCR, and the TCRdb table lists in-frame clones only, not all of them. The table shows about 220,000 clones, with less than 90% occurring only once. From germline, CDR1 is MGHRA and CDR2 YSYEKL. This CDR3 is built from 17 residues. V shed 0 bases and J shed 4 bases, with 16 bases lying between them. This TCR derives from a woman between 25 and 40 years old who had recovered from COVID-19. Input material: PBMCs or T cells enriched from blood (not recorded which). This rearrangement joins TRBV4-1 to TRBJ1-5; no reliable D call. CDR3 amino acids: CASSQEQHRRSNQPQHF. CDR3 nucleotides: TGCGCCAGCAGCCAAGAACAGCATAGAAGGTCAAATCAGCCCCAGCATTTT.